Sequencing of this TCR beta chain was carried out in a study of blood T cell repertoires in COVID-19. The V gene end was trimmed by 4 bases and the J gene end by 6 bases; junction bases not matched to a gene: 7. CDR1 and CDR2 from the germline V gene are LGHNA and YNFKEQ. The CDR3 sequence is 15 residues long. Using immunoSEQ multiplex PCR, the repertoire was profiled, and TCRdb retains in-frame clones only, with some absent. This sample has 75,000 to 100,000 clones; 87% occur once, and the top ten carry 7% to 9%. This chain links TRBV4-2 with TRBJ2-2; TRBD2 matches at 8 bases. Sequencing input: peripheral blood. The sequence derives from a human donor with acute or convalescent COVID-19. The donor label of this sample is uncertain. CDR3 amino acids: CASSLRPLAAGELFF. The DNA of the CDR3 is TGTGCCAGCAGCCTCCGGCCACTAGCGGCCGGGGAGCTGTTTTTT.